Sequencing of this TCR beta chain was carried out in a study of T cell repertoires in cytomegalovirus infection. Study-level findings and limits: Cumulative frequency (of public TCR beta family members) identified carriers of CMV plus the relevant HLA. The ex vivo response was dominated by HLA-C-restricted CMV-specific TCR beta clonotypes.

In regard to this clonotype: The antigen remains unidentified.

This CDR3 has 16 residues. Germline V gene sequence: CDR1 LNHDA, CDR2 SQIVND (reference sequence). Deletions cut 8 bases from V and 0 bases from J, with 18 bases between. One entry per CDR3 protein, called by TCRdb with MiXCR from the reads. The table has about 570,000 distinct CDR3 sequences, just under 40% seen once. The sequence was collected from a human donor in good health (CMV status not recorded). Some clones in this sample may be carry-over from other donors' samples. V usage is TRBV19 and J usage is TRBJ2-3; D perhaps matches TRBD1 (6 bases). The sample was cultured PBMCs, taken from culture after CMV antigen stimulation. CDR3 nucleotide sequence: TGTGCCAGTGCCCTTCGATGGACAGTGAGCACAGATACGCAGTATTTT. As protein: CASALRWTVSTDTQYF.